Each of the 18 T cell receptor beta chains below was sequenced from the same sample in a study of cytomegalovirus exposure and HLA in healthy donors. Primers included in the PCR were 60 Vbeta and 13 Jbeta primers. The data were produced by immunoSEQ multiplex PCR, yet TCRdb's version contains in-frame clones alone and is incomplete. There are about 160,000 clones in the sample; about 85% occur only once, and about 2% lies in the top ten. The source material was PBMCs. The receptors originated from a man aged 18 to 30 in good health and CMV-seropositive.

This sequence joins TRBV4-2 and TRBJ1-2; TRBD1 matches at 9 bases. The V gene's germline CDR1 is LGHNA and CDR2 YNFKEQ. The CDR3 runs 16 residues. The ends lost 4 bases at V and 8 bases at J; junction bases unmatched: 14. The CDR3 DNA follows: TGTGCCAGCAGCCTAAGCGAGGGACAGGGTGTTGAGGGCTACACCTTC. Translating it yields CASSLSEGQGVEGYTF.

This rearrangement joins TRBV7-6 to TRBJ2-5, with D tentatively TRBD1 (6 bases). Germline V gene data show CDR1 as SGHVS and CDR2 as FNYEAQ. V was clipped by 5 bases and J by 3 bases, with 10 bases between them. This CDR3 comprises 13 residues. The CDR3 DNA reads as TGTGCCAGCAGCGCCCACAGGGAAGAGACCCAGTACTTC. This sequence encodes CASSAHREETQYF. Together with reference TRBV7-6 and TRBJ2-5, the CDR3 gives the full variable domain: GAGVSQSPRYKVTKRGQDVALRCDPISGHVSLYWYRQALGQGPEFLTYFNYEAQQDKSGLPNDRFSAERPEGSISTLTIQRTEQRDSAMYRCASSAHREETQYFGPGTRLLVL.

This chain joins TRBV7-9 and TRBJ2-3, with 7 bases matching TRBD1. CDR1 is SEHNR, CDR2 FQNEAQ, per germline (reference sequence). The CDR3 extends over 14 amino acids. V was clipped by 5 bases and J by 0 bases; unmatched bases: 2. CDR3 loop: CASSLGQSTDTQYF. The CDR3, as DNA: TGTGCCAGCAGCCTGGGACAGAGCACAGATACGCAGTATTTT. Based on the CDR3 plus reference TRBV7-9 and TRBJ2-3, the full variable domain is DTGVSQNPRHKITKRGQNVTFRCDPISEHNRLYWYRQTLGQGPEFLTYFQNEAQLEKSRLLSDRFSAERPKGSFSTLEIQRTEQGDSAMYLCASSLGQSTDTQYFGPGTRLTVL.

This sequence joins TRBV25-1 and TRBJ2-5; 9 nucleotides align to TRBD1. The V gene's germline CDR1 is MGHDK and CDR2 SYGVNS. The CDR3 extends over 16 amino acids. Trimming at V came to 5 bases and at J to 4 bases, leaving 11 bases not matched to a gene. The CDR3 reads CASSPPGTGKGETQYF. The CDR3 DNA follows: TGTGCCAGCAGTCCCCCCGGGACAGGGAAGGGAGAGACCCAGTACTTC.

V and J are TRBV30 and TRBJ2-7, with unresolved D. Trimming stripped 8 bases from V and 3 bases from J, with 5 bases between. This CDR3 spans 9 amino acids. Per germline, CDR1 GTSNPN and CDR2 SVGIG (reference sequence). The CDR3 reads CALYYEQYF. The CDR3 DNA reads as TGTGCCCTTTACTACGAGCAGTACTTC.

The chain uses TRBV9 and TRBJ2-6; possibly TRBD1 for D (6 bases). The V gene's germline CDR1 is SGDLS and CDR2 YYNGEE. The V end was cut by 4 bases, the J end by 15 bases, with 20 bases between. The length of the CDR3 is 14 residues. As DNA, the CDR3 is TGTGCCAGCAGCAGAGGGGGTGTTGAGACCGGCCTGACTTTC. It yields the protein CASSRGGVETGLTF.

This chain's CDR3 is CASTGLTGELFF. CDR3 nucleotide sequence: TGTGCCAGCACTGGACTAACCGGGGAGCTGTTTTTT. The chain joins TRBV25-1 to TRBJ2-2, with D possibly TRBD2 on 6 matching bases. Germline V lookup: CDR1 MGHDK, CDR2 SYGVNS. The CDR3 is 12 amino acids. Trimming left V 7 bases short and J 5 bases short, with 8 bases between.

CDR3 DNA: TGTGCCAGCAGCGCCAGGGGGTCCCTGAACACTGAAGCTTTCTTT. Translating it yields CASSARGSLNTEAFF. V usage is TRBV7-6 and J usage is TRBJ1-1; 7 positions agree with TRBD1. The length of the CDR3 is 15 residues. J lost 0 bases, V lost 5 bases, and 6 bases had no gene match. Looked up from germline, CDR1 is SGHVS and CDR2 is FNYEAQ.

This sequence joins TRBV30 and TRBJ2-7; unclear D gene. CDR3 length equals 12 residues. From germline, CDR1 is GTSNPN and CDR2 SVGIG (reference sequence). Trimming cost V 4 bases and J 7 bases, with 14 bases left between them. CDR3 loop: CAWTPTSSEQYF. CDR3 bases: TGTGCCTGGACCCCCACCTCGAGTGAGCAGTACTTC.

The gene calls are TRBV29-1 and TRBJ2-3, with TRBD2 matching over 8 bases. The ends lost 1 base at V and 1 base at J; junction bases unmatched: 7. Germline CDR1 reads SQVTM; CDR2 reads ANQGSEA. This CDR3 is built from 16 residues. CDR3 loop: CSVEGRLAGGTDTQYF. The CDR3 DNA sequence: TGCAGCGTTGAAGGGCGGCTAGCGGGTGGCACAGATACGCAGTATTTT.

This rearrangement joins TRBV9 to TRBJ2-3; maybe TRBD2 (7 bases). Germline CDR1 is SGDLS and CDR2 is YYNGEE. Trimming left V 1 base short and J 4 bases short, with 19 bases between. CDR3 length equals 17 residues. CDR3 sequence (DNA): TGTGCCAGCAGCGTAAGGGGGGGAGCGGGGTCGGCAGATACGCAGTATTTT. It translates to CASSVRGGAGSADTQYF.

The chain combines TRBV2 with TRBJ1-4; D is ambiguous. V lost 4 bases and J 7 bases, leaving 16 bases between the germline ends. The CDR3 spans 15 residues. Germline CDR1 and CDR2: SNHLY and FYNNEI. The CDR3 DNA follows: TGTGCCAGCAGTGTGTATCGGGGTGCGGGTGAAAAACTGTTTTTT. This codes for CASSVYRGAGEKLFF.

This chain uses TRBV6-1 with TRBJ2-3, with TRBD2 as a possible D gene (5 bases). Trimming shortened V by 8 bases and J by 2 bases, and 14 bases separated the two germline ends. The CDR3 runs to 14 residues. Germline CDR1 reads MNHNS; CDR2 reads SASEGT. CDR3 region: CASAISGTTDTQYF. As DNA, the CDR3 is TGTGCCAGCGCCATAAGCGGAACCACAGATACGCAGTATTTT.

The CDR3 loop is CASSLGAGETQYF. The DNA of the CDR3 is TGTGCCAGCAGCTTAGGGGCGGGGGAGACCCAGTACTTC. This sequence joins TRBV7-9 and TRBJ2-5, with a weak D call TRBD2 (6 bases). Trimming took 1 base from V and 5 from J, leaving 8 bases between them. The CDR3 has 13 residues. Germline V gene lookup returns CDR1 SEHNR and CDR2 FQNEAQ (reference sequence). Full variable domain (outside the CDR3, taken from reference TRBV7-9 and TRBJ2-5): DTGVSQNPRHKITKRGQNVTFRCDPISEHNRLYWYRQTLGQGPEFLTYFQNEAQLEKSRLLSDRFSAERPKGSFSTLEIQRTEQGDSAMYLCASSLGAGETQYFGPGTRLLVL.

This clone qualifies as medium-sized. The chain has TRBV19 and TRBJ2-1; 7 bases are a match to TRBD2. The germline V gene has CDR1 LNHDA and CDR2 SQIVND (reference sequence). This CDR3 has 12 amino acids. Trimming at V came to 4 bases and at J to 15 bases, leaving 9 bases not matched to a gene. The CDR3 protein is CASSNFSGGGFF. DNA for the CDR3: TGTGCCAGTAGTAACTTCTCGGGGGGTGGGTTCTTC.

This clone was found a few times. The CDR3 sequence is CASSDRGGENIQYF. The CDR3 DNA sequence: TGTGCCAGCAGTGATCGAGGGGGCGAAAACATTCAGTACTTC. This chain uses TRBV6-1 with TRBJ2-4; 7 positions agree with TRBD1. Looked up from germline, CDR1 is MNHNS and CDR2 is SASEGT. This CDR3 is built from 14 residues. V shed 3 bases and J 5 bases; nucleotides not matched to a gene: 4.

The chain uses TRBV5-8 and TRBJ2-1; 9 bases align to TRBD2. Germline-derived CDR1 and CDR2 are SGHTS and YDEGEE. The CDR3 sequence is 15 residues long. The V segment lost 0 bases and the J segment 8 bases; nucleotides outside the gene matches: 6. The CDR3 sequence: CASSLEGGGAHEQFF. The DNA for the CDR3 is TGTGCCAGCAGCTTGGAGGGCGGGGGGGCTCATGAGCAGTTCTTC.

The chain uses TRBV5-6 and TRBJ2-1; 7 nucleotides match TRBD1. The V gene's germline CDR1 is SGHDT and CDR2 YYEEEE. This CDR3 spans 16 amino acids. The V segment lost 4 bases and the J segment 2 bases; nucleotides outside the gene matches: 9. The CDR3 nucleotides are TGTGCCAGCAGCGCCGACCTGGGACAGCCCTACAATGAGCAGTTCTTC. The encoded protein is CASSADLGQPYNEQFF.